This record covers a single T cell receptor (beta chain). RNA transcripts were the template, and TCR beta CDR3 regions were amplified from them. The authors performed first-round RT-PCR with HTBI primers and then a second-round multiplex PCR. TCRdb independently ran MiXCR on the multiplex PCR reads; one entry per CDR3 protein. Among about 1.1 million distinct CDR3 sequences listed, roughly 35% were seen once. The length of the CDR3 is 14 residues. Germline CDR1 MGHDK, CDR2 SYGVNS. The data originate from a study of Graves' ophthalmopathy and Graves' hyperthyroidism. Material: peripheral blood or thyroid tissue (not recorded which). The chain is built from TRBV25-1 and TRBJ1-1; D unclear. This TCR was sampled from an adult man with Graves' hyperthyroidism. The CDR3 bases are TGTGCTAGAGATTACGCCTGGGTGAACACTGAAGCTTTCTTT. As protein: CARDYAWVNTEAFF.